These 25 T cell receptor beta chains originate from one sample sequenced in a study of cytomegalovirus exposure and HLA in healthy donors. Produced via immunoSEQ multiplex PCR; TCRdb's table is partial and in-frame only. The data show more than 250,000 clones, 90% seen once. Input material: PBMCs. These receptor sequences come from a woman aged 25 to 39 in good health and CMV-seronegative.

The rearrangement uses TRBV7-9 and TRBJ2-1; D unclear. In germline, CDR1 is SEHNR, CDR2 FQNEAQ (reference sequence). The CDR3 runs 13 residues. Between the trimmed V and J ends, which lost 3 bases and 7 bases, there was a span of 10 bases. As DNA, the CDR3 is TGTGCCAGCAGCTTTGGGATAAGAAATGAGCAGTTCTTC. It encodes CASSFGIRNEQFF.

V gene TRBV19 combines with J gene TRBJ2-2; D remains unclear. This CDR3 has 15 amino acids. V dropped 4 bases and J dropped 1 base, with 10 bases sitting between them. Germline lookup yields CDR1 LNHDA and CDR2 SQIVND (reference sequence). CDR3 residues: CASSNALGNTGELFF. The DNA for the CDR3 is TGTGCCAGTAGTAACGCCCTGGGGAACACCGGGGAGCTGTTTTTT.

The genes are TRBV7-9 and TRBJ2-1; D perhaps matches TRBD2 (6 bases). V shed 4 bases and J shed 6 bases, with 13 bases lying between them. CDR3 length: 14 amino acids. The germline V gene has CDR1 SEHNR and CDR2 FQNEAQ (reference sequence). The DNA of the CDR3 is TGTGCCAGCAGCTCCCAACTAGCTTCCAATGAGCAGTTCTTC. Its translation: CASSSQLASNEQFF.

CDR3 sequence reads: CASSHGAGTSYEQYF. In DNA, the CDR3 is TGTGCCAGCAGCCACGGGGCGGGCACGTCCTACGAGCAGTACTTC. The genes are TRBV11-2 and TRBJ2-7; D is possibly TRBD1 or TRBD2 (5 bases each). The V end lost 5 bases, the J end lost 1 base, and 15 bases lay between the germline ends. Germline V CDR1 and CDR2: SGHAT, FQNNGV. CDR3 size: 15 residues.

V is TRBV19 and J is TRBJ2-2; 8 nucleotides match TRBD2. V shed 3 bases, J shed 5 bases, and the junction held 8 bases outside the gene matches. Germline CDR1 LNHDA, CDR2 SQIVND (reference sequence). The CDR3 is made up of 16 amino acids. The CDR3: CASSMISGEGTGELFF. The CDR3 bases are TGTGCCAGTAGTATGATTAGCGGGGAAGGTACCGGGGAGCTGTTTTTT.

This chain connects TRBV18 to TRBJ2-1; D is possibly TRBD1 (8 bases). Germline V gives CDR1 KGHSH, CDR2 LQKENI. The CDR3 is 14 residues long. V lost 4 bases and J 12 bases, leaving 19 bases between the germline ends. This CDR3 reads CASSLGQGGTPQFF. The CDR3 region has the DNA TGTGCCAGCTCACTTGGACAGGGAGGGACCCCGCAGTTCTTC.

The genes are TRBV5-4 and TRBJ2-1, with TRBD2 identical over 7 bases. CDR3 length: 18 residues. The junction had 17 bases not matched to a gene; V was cut back by 5 bases and J by 3 bases. Looked up from germline, CDR1 is SGHNT and CDR2 is YYREEE (reference sequence). The CDR3 protein is CASSGDRGLAALYNEQFF. In nucleotides, the CDR3 is TGTGCCAGCAGTGGGGACCGTGGGCTAGCGGCCCTCTACAATGAGCAGTTCTTC.

This chain connects TRBV15 to TRBJ2-1; D is possibly TRBD1 or TRBD2 (5 bases each). The CDR3 runs to 15 residues. Trimming stripped 0 bases from V and 8 bases from J, with 14 bases between. Germline V lookup: CDR1 LNHNV, CDR2 YYDKDF (reference sequence). CDR3 in DNA: TGTGCCACCAGCAGAGATCGGGGCCTCCAAGATGAGCAGTTCTTC. Its protein product is CATSRDRGLQDEQFF. The whole variable domain, filled in from reference TRBV15 and TRBJ2-1, reads DAMVIQNPRYQVTQFGKPVTLSCSQTLNHNVMYWYQQKSSQAPKLLFHYYDKDFNNEADTPDNFQSRRPNTSFCFLDIRSPGLGDTAMYLCATSRDRGLQDEQFFGPGTRLTVL.

The rearrangement links TRBV18 to TRBJ2-7, with 9 bases aligning to TRBD2. The germline V gene has CDR1 KGHSH and CDR2 LQKENI. CDR3 length: 14 residues. V shed 3 bases, J shed 6 bases, and the junction held 6 bases outside the gene matches. The CDR3 DNA reads TGTGCCAGCTCACCCTCGCGGGAGGGCCGCGAGCAGTACTTC. Encoded protein: CASSPSREGREQYF.

The chain employs TRBV4-2 and TRBJ2-7; 11 bases agree with TRBD2. V shed 3 bases and J 4 bases; nucleotides not matched to a gene: 11. The length of the CDR3 is 17 residues. Germline loops: CDR1 LGHNA, CDR2 YNFKEQ. This chain's CDR3 is CASSQETSGIGPYEQYF. The CDR3 DNA sequence: TGTGCCAGCAGCCAGGAGACTAGCGGGATTGGTCCGTACGAGCAGTACTTC.

The chain uses TRBV5-1 and TRBJ1-4, with 7 bases matching TRBD1. CDR3 length equals 15 residues. V trimming: 4 bases; J trimming: 5 bases; junction bases outside the gene matches: 8. Germline CDR1 and CDR2: SGHRS and YFSETQ. CDR3 sequence (DNA): TGCGCCAGCAGCCCTGGAGACAGGGAAAATGAAAAACTGTTTTTT. Its translation is CASSPGDRENEKLFF. The whole variable domain, remainder taken from reference TRBV5-1 and TRBJ1-4, is KAGVTQTPRYLIKTRGQQVTLSCSPISGHRSVSWYQQTPGQGLQFLFEYFSETQRNKGNFPGRFSGRQFSNSRSEMNVSTLELGDSALYLCASSPGDRENEKLFFGSGTQLSVL.

This clone was counted between two and nine times. V is TRBV6-6 and J is TRBJ2-2, with a possible D match to TRBD2 (5 bases). The length of the CDR3 is 16 residues. The germline V gene has CDR1 MNHNY and CDR2 SVGAGI (reference sequence). Between the trimmed V and J ends, which lost 8 bases and 2 bases, there was a span of 18 bases. CDR3 sequence (DNA): TGTGCCAGCGGCTCGGGGTACCCAGGTAACACCGGGGAGCTGTTTTTT. Amino acids: CASGSGYPGNTGELFF.

This clone was detected once. The J gene is TRBJ2-3, the V gene TRBV18; TRBD2 matches at 14 bases. V lost 2 bases and J lost 8; bases outside the gene matches: 18. The CDR3 extends over 20 amino acids. Germline CDR1 reads KGHSH; CDR2 reads LQKENI. CDR3: CASSPYPGLAGEDPYGTQYF. CDR3 sequence (DNA): TGTGCCAGCTCACCATATCCGGGACTAGCGGGAGAGGACCCCTATGGTACGCAGTATTTT.

The chain has TRBV6-1 and TRBJ2-7, with TRBD2 matching over 7 bases. The trim removed 4 bases at V and 3 bases at J, leaving 12 bases unmatched. The CDR3 sequence is 16 residues long. Germline V gene data show CDR1 as MNHNS and CDR2 as SASEGT. The CDR3 nucleotides read TGTGCCAGCAGTGCCCCTGCGGCGGGAGCACTCTACGAGCAGTACTTC. This codes for CASSAPAAGALYEQYF.

J is TRBJ2-7 and V is TRBV19; the D is unclear. Germline V CDR1 and CDR2: LNHDA, SQIVND (reference sequence). This CDR3 comprises 12 residues. Trimming took 5 bases from V and 6 from J, leaving 11 bases between them. For the CDR3, the DNA is TGTGCCAGTAGTCCGCCGTCGGTCGAGCAGTACTTC. The encoded protein is CASSPPSVEQYF.

The gene calls are TRBV29-1 and TRBJ2-2; 7 bases align to TRBD2. The ends lost 7 bases at V and 1 base at J; junction bases unmatched: 12. CDR1 is SQVTM, CDR2 ANQGSEA, per germline. This CDR3 comprises 16 residues. CDR3 region: CSGPGGGLWNTGELFF. The DNA of the CDR3 is TGCAGCGGCCCTGGGGGGGGGTTGTGGAACACCGGGGAGCTGTTTTTT.

V is TRBV7-3 and J is TRBJ2-3, with a weak D call TRBD1 (6 bases). CDR1 SGHTA and CDR2 FQGTGA come from the germline V gene. CDR3 length equals 15 residues. V was clipped by 2 bases and J by 3 bases, with 12 bases between them. This chain's CDR3 is CASSLQQGVTDTQYF. The CDR3 region has the DNA TGTGCCAGCAGCTTACAACAGGGCGTGACAGATACGCAGTATTTT.

J is TRBJ2-2 and V is TRBV19; no clear D gene. This CDR3 is 15 amino acids long. Trimming removed 1 base from V and 4 bases from J, with 10 bases in between. Germline V lookup: CDR1 LNHDA, CDR2 SQIVND (reference sequence). The chain's CDR3 is CASSIGKASTGELFF. The CDR3 DNA follows: TGTGCCAGTAGTATAGGGAAGGCCTCCACCGGGGAGCTGTTTTTT.

This clone was counted once. The chain employs TRBV7-2 and TRBJ2-1; D unclear. The CDR3 covers 13 residues. Between the trimmed V and J ends, which lost 1 base and 7 bases, there was a span of 8 bases. Germline-derived CDR1 and CDR2 are SGHTA and FQGNSA. The chain's CDR3 is CASSLVRVNEQFF. The CDR3 DNA is TGTGCCAGCAGCTTAGTTAGGGTTAATGAGCAGTTCTTC.

J is TRBJ1-1 and V is TRBV15, with D hard to call. The CDR3 has 15 amino acids. Trimming took 2 bases from V and 7 from J, leaving 17 bases between them. CDR1 and CDR2 from the germline V gene are LNHNV and YYDKDF (reference sequence). Here the CDR3 reads CATSRRDITSFEAFF. For the CDR3, the DNA is TGTGCCACCAGCAGAAGAGACATCACTAGTTTTGAAGCTTTCTTT. Looking up the rest from reference TRBV15 and TRBJ1-1 gives the full variable domain: DAMVIQNPRYQVTQFGKPVTLSCSQTLNHNVMYWYQQKSSQAPKLLFHYYDKDFNNEADTPDNFQSRRPNTSFCFLDIRSPGLGDTAMYLCATSRRDITSFEAFFGQGTRLTVV.

CDR3 residues: CASSPQTGGEQYF. The CDR3 DNA reads TGTGCCAGCAGTCCCCAAACAGGGGGCGAGCAGTACTTC. The V call is TRBV27, the J call TRBJ2-7; 8 bases map to TRBD1. The CDR3 is made up of 13 amino acids. V was clipped by 5 bases and J by 6 bases; unmatched bases: 6. The germline CDR1 and CDR2 sequences are MNHEY and SMNVEV (reference sequence).

Here the CDR3 reads CASSGLVRVGDTQYF. In DNA form, the CDR3 reads TGTGCCAGCAGCGGACTAGTCCGGGTTGGAGATACGCAGTATTTT. The chain uses TRBV2 and TRBJ2-3, with 7 bases lining up with TRBD2. CDR3 length: 15 residues. Germline values: CDR1 SNHLY, CDR2 FYNNEI. V was clipped by 6 bases and J by 5 bases; unmatched bases: 11.

This clone was seen a handful of times. V and J are TRBV7-2 and TRBJ2-7, with unresolved D. Deletions cut 7 bases from V and 0 bases from J, with 7 bases between. Germline V gene sequence: CDR1 SGHTA, CDR2 FQGNSA. This CDR3 is built from 12 residues. Written as DNA, the CDR3 is TGTGCCAGCACCCAGAACTCCTACGAGCAGTACTTC. This codes for CASTQNSYEQYF.

In its sample, this clone was seen once. The chain joins TRBV5-6 to TRBJ2-1; 8 nucleotides align to TRBD1. Trimming removed 3 bases from V and 5 bases from J; junction bases left unmatched: 4. Germline V lookup: CDR1 SGHDT, CDR2 YYEEEE. CDR3 length: 14 residues. The CDR3 spells CASSYPTGDNEQFF. The CDR3 nucleotides are TGTGCCAGCAGCTACCCGACAGGGGACAATGAGCAGTTCTTC.

This chain joins TRBV10-2 and TRBJ2-1; 9 positions match TRBD2. Germline-derived CDR1 and CDR2 are WSHSY and SAAADI. The CDR3 length is 13 residues. The trim removed 8 bases at V and 8 bases at J, leaving 7 bases unmatched. CDR3 sequence (DNA): TGCGCCAGCTGTCTAGCGGGAAGGGATGAGCAGTTCTTC. Protein product: CASCLAGRDEQFF.